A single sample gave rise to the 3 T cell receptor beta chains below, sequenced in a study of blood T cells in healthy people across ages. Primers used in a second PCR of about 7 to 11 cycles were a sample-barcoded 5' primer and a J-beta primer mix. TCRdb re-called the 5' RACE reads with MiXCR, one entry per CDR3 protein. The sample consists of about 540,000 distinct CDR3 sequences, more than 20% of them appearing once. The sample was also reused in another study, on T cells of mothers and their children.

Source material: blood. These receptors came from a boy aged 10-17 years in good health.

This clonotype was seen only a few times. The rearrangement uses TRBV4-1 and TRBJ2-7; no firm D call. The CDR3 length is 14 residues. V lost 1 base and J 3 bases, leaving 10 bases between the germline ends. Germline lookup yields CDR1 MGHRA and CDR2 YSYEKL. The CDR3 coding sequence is TGCGCCAGCAGCCAAGTAGGTAGGTTCTACGAGCAGTACTTC. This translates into CASSQVGRFYEQYF.

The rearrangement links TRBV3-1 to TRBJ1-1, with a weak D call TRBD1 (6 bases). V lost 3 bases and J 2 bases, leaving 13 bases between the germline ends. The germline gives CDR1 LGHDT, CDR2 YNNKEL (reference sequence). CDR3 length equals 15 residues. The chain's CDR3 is CASSHVGGLNTEAFF. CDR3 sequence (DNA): TGTGCCAGCAGCCATGTGGGGGGCCTTAACACTGAAGCTTTCTTT.

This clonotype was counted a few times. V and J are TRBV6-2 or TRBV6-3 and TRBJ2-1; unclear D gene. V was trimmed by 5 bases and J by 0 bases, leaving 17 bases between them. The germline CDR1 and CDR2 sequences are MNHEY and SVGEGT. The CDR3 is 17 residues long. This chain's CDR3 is CASSLLTPNNSYNEQFF. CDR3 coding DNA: TGTGCCAGCAGTCTACTGACGCCAAATAACTCCTACAATGAGCAGTTCTTC.